This T cell receptor (beta chain) was recorded in a study of CD4 T cells in relation to SARS-CoV-2 and coronaviruses. Study overall: The HLA restriction of the shared crossreactive spike epitopes was mapped.

Sequencing used immunoSEQ multiplex PCR; TCRdb keeps in-frame clones, though not all of them. The sample carries some 14,000 clones, roughly three quarters recorded once. A remark on this clone: Antigen: not known.

Broader study findings: In around 67% of donors, memory CD4+ clonotypes crossrecognized SARS-CoV-2 and at least one common cold coronavirus spike.

CD4+ T cells from unexposed donors were obtained before the COVID-19 pandemic (2011-2018). The cells were cultured for around ten days before CD4+ T cells were isolated. Unexposed-donor CD4+ T cells were probed with SARS-CoV-2 S/N and four cold-coronavirus spikes, cells permitting. About 2 million PBMCs per well were cultured with 9 to 10 IU/ml IL-2. Per germline, CDR1 LNHDA and CDR2 SQIVND (reference sequence). V trimming: 10 bases; J trimming: 2 bases; junction bases outside the gene matches: 8. The CDR3 contains 15 residues. The TCR originated in a human donor in good health. This chain uses TRBV19 with TRBJ2-6; 7 positions match TRBD1. Sequenced input: CD4+ T cells from PBMCs, cultured in vitro. CDR3 loop: CATGTAFPGANVLTF. CDR3 sequence (DNA): TGTGCCACAGGGACAGCCTTCCCTGGGGCCAACGTCCTGACTTTC.